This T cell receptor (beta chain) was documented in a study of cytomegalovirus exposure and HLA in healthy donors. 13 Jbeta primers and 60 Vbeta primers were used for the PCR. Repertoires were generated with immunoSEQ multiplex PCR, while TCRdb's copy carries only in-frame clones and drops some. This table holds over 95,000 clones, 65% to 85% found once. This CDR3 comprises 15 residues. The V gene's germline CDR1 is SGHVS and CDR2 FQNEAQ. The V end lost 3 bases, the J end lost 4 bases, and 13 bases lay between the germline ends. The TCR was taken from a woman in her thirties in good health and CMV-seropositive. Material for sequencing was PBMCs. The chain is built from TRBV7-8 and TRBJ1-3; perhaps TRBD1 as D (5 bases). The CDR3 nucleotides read TGTGCCAGCAGCTTGACCCGGGGGTGGGGAAACACCATATATTTT. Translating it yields CASSLTRGWGNTIYF.